This T cell receptor beta chain stems from a study of cytomegalovirus exposure and HLA in healthy donors (TCRdb year 2017). As for the study more broadly: An earlier analysis of about 530 of the donors reported about 280 Gb of sequence data and approximately 120 million unique TCR beta sequences obtained from about 180 million T cells. Roughly 300 gigabases of sequencing data and approximately 93 million unique TCR sequences were included in an early release covering about 620 HLA-typed donors. Of the roughly 400 genotyped donors, more than 75% were placed in the genetic ancestry cluster associated with self-reported Caucasian donors. The aim of the study was to test whether cataloging public T cell receptors could identify signatures of past pathogen exposure. The study profiled the T cell repertoires of 666 subjects by immunosequencing and related them to cytomegalovirus serostatus. Besides the first cohort of 666 subjects, a separate validation cohort made up of over a hundred different subjects was used. To predict cytomegalovirus infection status, the study combined high-throughput TCR immunosequencing, statistical association of individual TCRs with disease status, and machine learning. A later analysis re-analyzed previously published TCR beta repertoires from about 730 donors and added high-resolution HLA genotyping to study TCR occurrence patterns. The later analysis used no new phenotypic data to find candidate immune exposures, relying instead on TCR beta sequences and their occurrence across donors. To decide whether each TCR beta V gene segment behaved as functional or pseudogenic, an earlier analysis of over 500 of the donors relied on high-throughput TCR beta sequencing. Donor age, sex, ethnicity and CMV serostatus were collected together with the repertoire data. Genome-wide SNP genotypes for about 65% of the 666 donors were used in a later genetic analysis, which treated that subset as a discovery cohort. All discovery cohort repertoires had been generated on a single sequencing platform. Class I and class II HLA loci were covered by the typing at four-digit resolution. The number of donors typed differed by locus, with about 629-630 for A, B, C, DRB1 and DQB1, roughly 550 for DQA1, under 610 for DPA1, and some 440 for DPB1. Because of strong linkage in the cohort, roughly five DR-DQ haplotypes were treated as single units for association and clustering. Among some 400 genotyped donors of the cohort, an average of about 240,000 unique TCR beta nucleotide sequences were sequenced per donor, 15% to 20% of them non-productive.

Library method: the immunoSEQ multiplex PCR assay. For the multiplex PCR, a mixture combining 60 forward primers for TCR Vbeta segments and 13 reverse primers for TCR Jbeta segments was used. The CDR3 region of rearranged TCR beta genes was amplified from genomic DNA by a multiplex PCR assay. The Illumina HiSeq System was used to sequence the amplified TCR beta libraries as 87-base-pair reads. Processing in the source paper ran as follows. In a later analysis, tens of millions of unique TCR beta chains were counted across the approximately 670 repertoires, and around 10 million of these chains were shared by at least two donors. Raw reads were error-corrected and collapsed into unique sequences with a nearest-neighbor algorithm that merged closely related sequences to remove PCR and sequencing errors. CDR3 sequences were aligned to IMGT reference sequences to assign V, D and J gene segments. For a sequence to be retained, a match of at least six nucleotides to both a V gene segment and a J gene segment was required. A rearrangement counted as productive if the CDR3 had no stop codons and remained in frame with V and J, and every other rearrangement counted as non-productive. Following IMGT convention, CDR3 was defined as the stretch from the second conserved V-encoded cysteine to the conserved J-encoded phenylalanine. Sequences without an unambiguous match to a single V gene segment were excluded from the earlier analysis of about 600 of the donors. In an earlier analysis of roughly 600 of the donors, a V segment was called functional when productive rearrangements were above 56.7%, and segregating when the standard deviation between donors exceeded 5%. A statistical classification framework was built to diagnose cytomegalovirus status from the catalog of TCR beta chain sequences. In a later analysis, V and J genes were assigned by comparing TCR nucleotide sequences against IMGT/GENE-DB human TR gene sequences. In a later analysis, CDR3 sequences and most-parsimonious VDJ recombination scenarios were assigned using the TCRdist pipeline. In a later analysis, each TCR beta chain was defined by its CDR3 amino acid sequence together with its V-gene family, and reads without a unique V-gene family were excluded. As a way to deal with suspected cross-contamination and a sequencing artifact, a later analysis dropped 450 to 600 nucleotide sequences that were highly shared and had low generation probability. In a later analysis, a clonal expansion index was calculated for each public chain from normalized within-repertoire ranks of inferred template counts. In a later analysis, generation probabilities were computed with a VDJ recombination model fitted to out-of-frame rearrangements, and the resulting probabilities were checked against IGoR. A later analysis scored TCR-TCR, TCR-HLA and TCR-CMV co-occurrence with hypergeometric tests, applying a repertoire-size bias correction to TCR pairs. False discovery rates were estimated in a later analysis by permuting HLA or CMV assignments 20 times. In a later analysis, co-occurring TCRs were grouped with DBSCAN, and TCRdist sequence similarity was added when clustering was performed within HLA-allele-positive subsets. Repertoires with fewer than 30,000 or more than 120,000 public chains, plus five repertoires with anomalous nucleotide sharing, were excluded from co-occurrence clustering. What TCRdb holds here is the immuneACCESS table cut down to in-frame rearrangements. Part of the clones is not present; checked against another copy, under half of the missing clones reflect an unresolved V gene, and the others are unexplained. D and trimming were read from the DNA, whereas the V and J calls and clone size are those reported in that table. Here the sample has 170,000 or so clones; 75% to 90% occur a single time. In total, the top ten clones hold about 1.6% of the sample.

As for this clone: The clone's antigen remains unknown. No much larger clone is present one base from it, and per-base qualities are unavailable.

Study-wide findings and limitations: When HLA alleles, especially DR and DQ, strongly co-occurred, attributing TCR associations to individual alleles was difficult. A total of 150 to 200 TCR beta chains were listed by the study as associated with cytomegalovirus. Roughly uniform sequencing depth across donors was assumed in presence/absence analyses, although this assumption may not hold. The only immune exposure information available for the cohort was CMV serostatus. The sequencing pipeline was judged likely to have produced a cluster of highly shared sequence variants as a technical artifact. A few of the identified cytomegalovirus-associated TCR beta chains were confirmed in vitro to be specific for cytomegalovirus antigens. Most CMV-associated TCR beta chains appeared to be HLA-restricted in a later analysis, and the HLA associations seemed to be driven largely by CMV exposure. Because some donors lacked HLA typing at each locus, the association tests relied only on the typed subset. A later analysis found that TCR association rates varied across HLA loci, with DRB1 alleles showing the most associated TCRs and HLA-C alleles the fewest. In a later analysis, several top co-occurrence clusters were reported to appear linked to parvovirus B19, influenza, CMV and Epstein-Barr virus. In a later genetic analysis, fewer N-insertions in productive TCRs were reported among donors in an Asian-associated ancestry cluster than the 666-donor mean. A later analysis found that HLA-associated TCR beta chains were more clonally expanded and had lower generation probabilities than equally common non-associated chains. Approximately 16 rarely observed V segments, including chromosome 9 orphons, were excluded from the earlier analysis of 550 to 700 of the donors because counts were too low. In an earlier analysis of some 640 of the donors, most TCR beta V segments were observed in productive rearrangements about 87% or about 30% of the time, broadly matching IMGT annotations. Cytomegalovirus status was reported to be diagnosed by the classifier with high specificity and sensitivity in both the original and validation cohorts. The authors suggested that the approach could potentially be extended to other disease states and immunological phenotypes. A further reported finding was that TCR beta sequences accurately predicted the HLA-A and HLA-B alleles for most subjects in the first cohort. In a later genetic analysis, a missense DCLRE1C variant was associated with V-gene and J-gene trimming of TCR beta chains, and the association was replicated in an independent cohort. Linkage disequilibrium might explain the correlated functional status among segregating V segments, but an unknown experimental factor could not be ruled out. Most TCR sequences were seen in very few donors, while some public TCRs were found in many individuals. Only TCR beta chains were sequenced in this cohort, and the absence of alpha or paired-chain data limited detectable features. In a later analysis, around 17,000 TCR beta sequences were associated with specific HLA alleles at a false discovery rate of 0.05.

The cohort consisted of 650 to 700 healthy bone marrow donors. At the time of sampling, every cohort member was nominally healthy, though immune exposures that went unrecorded were likely present. The donor tested CMV seronegative and was one of the 352 seronegative cohort members. Every donor gave a peripheral blood sample, and the peripheral blood mononuclear cells from that sample were used for TCR beta sequencing. The Qiagen DNeasy Blood Extraction Kit was used to extract genomic DNA from the blood cell samples. Source material: PBMCs. This sequence was found in a man over 45 in good health and CMV-seronegative.

The DNA sequence reads TGTGCCACCAGCAGAGATACCGCAGCAACTAATGAAAAACTGTTTTTT. Its protein is CATSRDTAATNEKLFF. The chain uses TRBV15 and TRBJ1-4, with the D segment identity uncertain. The CDR3 has 16 amino acids, counting the end cysteine and phenylalanine. Just the 48-base CDR3 DNA is kept, in frame starting at base 1. Trimming costs V 0 bases and J 0 bases, and their ends lie 8 bases apart. The germline V gene (reference sequence) supplies CDR1 LNHNV and CDR2 YYDKDF. Extended through the reference TRBV15 and TRBJ1-4 proteins, this CDR3 yields the full variable domain: DAMVIQNPRYQVTQFGKPVTLSCSQTLNHNVMYWYQQKSSQAPKLLFHYYDKDFNNEADTPDNFQSRRPNTSFCFLDIRSPGLGDTAMYLCATSRDTAATNEKLFFGSGTQLSVL.